This TCR beta chain was identified during a study of shared clonotypes between healthy human individuals (dated by TCRdb to the early 2020s). In the study overall: The cohort included three men and a couple of women between 18 and 49 years of age. Per donor, three plates each were used for CD4 naive and CD4 memory, two for CD8 naive, and one for CD8 memory. The study deeply sequenced blood TCR repertoires of about 5 healthy adults to estimate repertoire size and the extent of clonotype sharing between individuals. Different laboratories and diverse techniques were used to prepare libraries and sequence TCR repertoires, to increase sequencing depth and limit assay-specific biases. Between about 0.94 and 8.9 billion PBMCs per donor were obtained by leukapheresis.

CD8 naive samples were obtained by positive selection for CCR7 among CD45RO-negative cells, yielding a CD45RA+CCR7+ population from which TemRA cells were excluded. The donors were healthy, HIV-negative adults with no recently reported acute infections or vaccinations. All donors were Caucasian adults living in Nashville, Tennessee, USA. After blood collection by leukapheresis, PBMCs were isolated using Ficoll-Histopaque density gradient centrifugation and then cryopreserved in the vapor phase of liquid nitrogen. Analytical flow cytometry was used to check the purity and quantity of each magnetically sorted T cell population. Genomic DNA was isolated from every sorted fraction and measured by UV absorbance on a Nanodrop 2000c. As regards this clone: Its cognate antigen has yet to be identified. The input lacks base qualities; no much larger clone sits a single base away.

CDR1 MNHEY and CDR2 SMNVEV are derived from the germline V gene (reference sequence). The CDR3, cysteine through phenylalanine, is 16 amino acids long. CDR3 DNA is the only sequence kept; it has 48 bases, read in frame from the first base. Trimming takes 0 bases from V and 3 bases from J, and the germline ends sit 12 bases apart. TCR CDR3 regions were amplified from genomic DNA by multiplex PCR using the deep immunoSEQ assay. For each cell subset, the extracted genomic DNA was distributed evenly across all wells of several immunoSEQ 96-well plates, and each plate served as one replicate. Each replicate PCR for sorted subsets received about 0.2 ug genomic DNA, equal to about 30,000 T cell genomes. Purified libraries were quantified with a Qubit 3.0 fluorometer, sized on a Bioanalyzer 2100, and re-quantified with the KAPA Library Quantification kit. A separate single-read 150-cycle Illumina NextSeq 550 flow cell was used to sequence each immunoSEQ 96-well plate. In the original analysis: The immunoSEQ output contained only junctional sequences without quality scores, so filtering could not match that applied to full-length reads. To assign V/J genes and CDR3, sequences were annotated using PyIR, a Python wrapper for IgBLAST v1.9, with IMGT germline references. Reads were filtered out if the reads had weak V/J assignments (E-value above 1e-6), no CDR3, stop codons, out-of-frame junctions, or ambiguous translated residues. V3J clonotypes were defined by identical inferred V gene, J gene, and CDR3 amino acid sequence. To compute the percentage overlap between repertoires, the number of shared unique clonotypes was divided by the size of the smaller repertoire. Repertoire richness was assessed with RTK rarefaction, the Chao1 estimator, and Recon v2.1 estimates of unobserved clonotypes. For all TCRbeta clonotypes obtained by the gDNA method from four donors, generation probabilities were computed with OLGA. TCRdb took this table from immuneACCESS and kept in-frame rearrangements with V and J called. Such tables lack part of the clones; where checked against another copy, unresolved V genes explain under half of the gap, and the rest is unexplained. That table furnishes V, J and clone size, whereas the DNA furnished D and trimming. Counted in this sample were 2 million or so clones; about 95% of them appeared once. The ten largest account for about 1.1% of the sample.

The paper as a whole reports these results and caveats: Because the study included only a small number of donors, the genetic and exposure-history diversity represented was limited. Sampling was restricted to blood, and TCR repertoires in tissue are likely to differ from TCR repertoires in blood. Based on pairwise subsampling, the degree of clonotype sharing among donors was expected to be affected by sequencing depth. Higher generation probabilities were observed for clonotypes shared by all four sorted-subset donors than for non-shared clonotypes. Naive subsets generally had larger estimated clonotype richness than memory subsets did. Sharing across a few donors was observed for approximately 4.6% of naive CD4, under 4% of naive CD8, 2% to 2.5% of memory CD4, and over 0.3% of memory CD8 clonotypes. Even with the large sequencing depth, rarefaction of the sorted-subset datasets indicated that sequencing was incomplete.

This TCR was recovered from a young man in good health. The sample taken for sequencing was naive CD8+ T cells sorted from blood. Sample cell subset or site, as interpreted from the label and publication: CD45RA+CCR7+. In this chain, TRBV27 is recombined with TRBJ2-1; the D element might be TRBD1 or TRBD2, as each aligns at 7 bases. The nucleotides read TGTGCCAGCAGTTTATCCCAGGGGGAGGGCTACAATGAGCAGTTCTTC. Its translation is CASSLSQGEGYNEQFF.